The rows below give T cell receptor beta chains drawn from one sample of a study of cytomegalovirus exposure and HLA in healthy donors. This table comes from immunoSEQ multiplex PCR, and its TCRdb copy is limited to in-frame clones, with some not included. The table has some 150,000 clones, approximately 87% seen once. What was sequenced was PBMCs. These receptor sequences come from a woman in her twenties or thirties in good health and CMV-seronegative. Each CDR3 is given with its conserved first and last residue. D genes are given only for firm matches. Only some rows state a clone size, as once, few, many or a class for expanded clones.

v_gene,abundance,d_gene,j_gene,CDR3aa,CDR3nt
TRBV20-1,.,.,TRBJ1-2,CSARRAGDLFF,TGCAGTGCTAGACGGGCAGGGGACCTATTCTTC
TRBV5-6,.,.,TRBJ1-6,CASSSIRGGGSPLHF,TGTGCCAGCAGTTCAATCAGGGGAGGGGGTTCACCCCTCCACTTT
TRBV9,.,.,TRBJ2-3,CASSVAGLAGTDTQYF,TGTGCCAGCAGCGTAGCTGGCCTGGCGGGCACAGATACGCAGTATTTT
TRBV14,.,TRBD1,TRBJ1-6,CATKGQGYNSPLHF,TGTGCCACCAAGGGACAGGGGTATAATTCACCCCTCCACTTT
TRBV4-1,.,TRBD2,TRBJ2-1,CASSQDQASGGEQFF,TGCGCCAGCAGCCAAGATCAGGCTAGCGGGGGGGAGCAGTTCTTC
TRBV6-5,.,.,TRBJ1-6,CASSYSYSDSPLHF,TGTGCCAGCAGTTACTCATACAGTGATTCACCCCTCCACTTT
TRBV2,.,TRBD1,TRBJ1-2,CASRRGQNYGYTF,TGTGCCAGCAGGAGGGGACAGAACTATGGCTACACCTTC
TRBV10-3,.,TRBD2,TRBJ2-1,CAISGGRGAYNEQFF,TGTGCCATCAGTGGGGGGCGGGGGGCCTACAATGAGCAGTTCTTC
TRBV10-3,.,TRBD1,TRBJ1-4,CAISLDRVGATNEKLFF,TGTGCCATCAGTCTGGACAGGGTAGGAGCAACTAATGAAAAACTGTTTTTT
TRBV19,.,TRBD1,TRBJ2-1,CASGTGVGNEQFF,TGTGCCAGTGGGACAGGGGTCGGCAATGAGCAGTTCTTC
TRBV30,.,TRBD1,TRBJ1-1,CAWQGVENTEAFF,TGTGCCTGGCAGGGGGTGGAGAACACTGAAGCTTTCTTT
TRBV4-2,.,.,TRBJ2-2,CASSQGWGGTTGELFF,TGTGCCAGCAGCCAAGGTTGGGGGGGCACCACCGGGGAGCTGTTTTTT
TRBV19,.,TRBD1,TRBJ1-5,CASSETGFQPQHF,TGTGCCAGTAGTGAGACAGGGTTTCAGCCCCAGCATTTT
TRBV2,.,.,TRBJ2-2,CATQRNTGELFF,TGTGCCACACAGAGGAACACCGGGGAGCTGTTTTTT
TRBV5-4,.,TRBD2,TRBJ2-1,CASSHRLAGLDEQFF,TGTGCCAGCAGTCATAGACTAGCGGGGTTGGATGAGCAGTTCTTC
TRBV6-1,.,.,TRBJ1-2,CASSVSTGTPNYGYTF,TGTGCCAGCAGTGTGTCAACAGGAACACCTAACTATGGCTACACCTTC
TRBV7-9,.,.,TRBJ1-3,CASSLWQDPLSGNTIYF,TGTGCCAGCAGCTTGTGGCAGGATCCTCTCTCTGGAAACACCATATATTTT
TRBV9,.,.,TRBJ1-6,CASSPGGAANSPLHF,TGTGCCAGCAGCCCGGGGGGGGCAGCTAATTCACCCCTCCACTTT
TRBV7-2,.,.,TRBJ1-6,CASSIGGASSYNSPLHF,TGTGCCAGCAGCATAGGCGGGGCGAGCTCCTATAATTCACCCCTCCACTTT
TRBV5-5,.,.,TRBJ1-1,CASSLAPGDTEAFF,TGTGCCAGCAGCTTGGCGCCGGGGGACACTGAAGCTTTCTTT
TRBV4-1,.,TRBD1,TRBJ2-5,CASSHWTGGEETQYF,TGCGCCAGCAGCCACTGGACAGGGGGCGAAGAGACCCAGTACTTC
TRBV2,.,TRBD2,TRBJ2-7,CASSETTSGDTYEQYF,TGTGCCAGCAGTGAAACGACTAGCGGGGACACCTACGAGCAGTACTTC
TRBV5-1,.,.,TRBJ1-1,CASSLKGSRVNTEAFF,TGCGCCAGCAGCTTGAAGGGGTCAAGGGTAAACACTGAAGCTTTCTTT
TRBV30,.,.,TRBJ2-7,CAWSVQQGTPYEQYF,TGTGCCTGGAGTGTACAACAGGGTACCCCCTACGAGCAGTACTTC
TRBV10-2,once,.,TRBJ2-7,CASSESTPQPYEQYF,TGCGCCAGCAGTGAGTCGACACCTCAACCCTACGAGCAGTACTTC
TRBV4-1,.,.,TRBJ2-1,CASSQENGGPLNEQFF,TGCGCCAGCAGCCAAGAGAACGGGGGGCCCCTCAATGAGCAGTTCTTC
TRBV6-1,.,.,TRBJ2-3,CASSDWGTSTDTQYF,TGTGCCAGCAGTGATTGGGGCACCAGCACAGATACGCAGTATTTT
TRBV28,.,TRBD1,TRBJ2-2,CASSSPGTGIGNTGELFF,TGTGCCAGCAGTTCGCCCGGGACAGGGATCGGGAACACCGGGGAGCTGTTTTTT
TRBV30,.,.,TRBJ1-1,CAYHRLNTEAFF,TGTGCCTACCACAGACTGAACACTGAAGCTTTCTTT
TRBV7-6,.,.,TRBJ2-5,CASSLDELRGESQETQYF,TGTGCCAGCAGCTTAGATGAGTTGCGGGGCGAGTCCCAAGAGACCCAGTACTTC
TRBV15,.,TRBD2,TRBJ2-5,CATDTGTSLAQETQYF,TGTGCCACCGACACCGGGACTAGCCTCGCTCAAGAGACCCAGTACTTC
TRBV9,.,.,TRBJ2-1,CASSVASSGVDEQFF,TGTGCCAGCAGCGTAGCTTCTTCCGGGGTGGATGAGCAGTTCTTC
TRBV7-6,.,.,TRBJ2-2,CASSWAARDTGELFF,TGTGCCAGCAGCTGGGCCGCCAGGGACACCGGGGAGCTGTTTTTT